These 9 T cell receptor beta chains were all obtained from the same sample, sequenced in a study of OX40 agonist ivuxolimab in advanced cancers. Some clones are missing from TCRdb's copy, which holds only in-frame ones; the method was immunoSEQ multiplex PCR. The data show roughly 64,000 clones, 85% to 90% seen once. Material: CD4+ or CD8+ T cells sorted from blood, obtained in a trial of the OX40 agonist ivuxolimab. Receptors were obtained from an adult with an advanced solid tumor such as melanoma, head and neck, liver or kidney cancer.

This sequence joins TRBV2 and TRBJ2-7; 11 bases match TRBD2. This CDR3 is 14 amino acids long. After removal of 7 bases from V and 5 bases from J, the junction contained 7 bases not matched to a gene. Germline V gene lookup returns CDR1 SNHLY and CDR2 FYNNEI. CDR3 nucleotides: TGTGCCAGCACCGCTAGCGGGAGGTGGAACGAGCAGTACTTC. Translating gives CASTASGRWNEQYF.

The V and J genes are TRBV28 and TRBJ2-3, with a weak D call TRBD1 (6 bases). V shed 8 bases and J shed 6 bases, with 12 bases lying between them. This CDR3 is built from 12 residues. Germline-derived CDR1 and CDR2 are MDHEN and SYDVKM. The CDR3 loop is CASLTGVDTQYF. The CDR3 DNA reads TGTGCCAGCTTGACAGGCGTGGATACGCAGTATTTT.

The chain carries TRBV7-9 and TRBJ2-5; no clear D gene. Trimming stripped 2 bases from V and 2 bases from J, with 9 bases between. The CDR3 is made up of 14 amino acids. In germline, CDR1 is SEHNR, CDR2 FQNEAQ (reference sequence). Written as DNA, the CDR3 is TGTGCCAGCAGCTTACCTGGAGAACAAGAGACCCAGTACTTC. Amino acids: CASSLPGEQETQYF.

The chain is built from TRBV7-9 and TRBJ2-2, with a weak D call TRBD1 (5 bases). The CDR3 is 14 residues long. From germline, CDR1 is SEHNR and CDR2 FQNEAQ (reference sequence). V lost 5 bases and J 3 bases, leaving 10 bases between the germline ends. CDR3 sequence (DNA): TGTGCCAGCAGCCTCACAGGAGACACCGGGGAGCTGTTTTTT. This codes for CASSLTGDTGELFF.

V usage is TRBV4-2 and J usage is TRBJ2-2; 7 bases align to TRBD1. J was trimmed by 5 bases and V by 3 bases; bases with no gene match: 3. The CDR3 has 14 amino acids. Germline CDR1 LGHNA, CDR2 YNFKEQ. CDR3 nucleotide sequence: TGTGCCAGCAGCCACGACAGGGTGACCGGGGAGCTGTTTTTT. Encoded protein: CASSHDRVTGELFF.

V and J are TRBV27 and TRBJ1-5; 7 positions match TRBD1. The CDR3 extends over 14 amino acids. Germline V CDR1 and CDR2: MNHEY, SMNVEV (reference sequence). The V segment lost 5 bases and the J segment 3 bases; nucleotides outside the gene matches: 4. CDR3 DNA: TGTGCCAGCAGTAAGGGACAGATCAATCAGCCCCAGCATTTT. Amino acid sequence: CASSKGQINQPQHF.

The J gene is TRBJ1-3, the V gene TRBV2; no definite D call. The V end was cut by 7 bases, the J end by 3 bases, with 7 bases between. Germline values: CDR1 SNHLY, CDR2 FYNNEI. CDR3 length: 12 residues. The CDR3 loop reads CASTGSGNTIYF. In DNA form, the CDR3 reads TGTGCCAGCACAGGCAGTGGAAACACCATATATTTT.

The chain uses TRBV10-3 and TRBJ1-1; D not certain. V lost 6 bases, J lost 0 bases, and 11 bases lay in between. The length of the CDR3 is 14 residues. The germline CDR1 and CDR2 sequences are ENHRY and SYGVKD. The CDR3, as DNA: TGTGCCATCAGGGAAGACCCCCTGAACACTGAAGCTTTCTTT. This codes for CAIREDPLNTEAFF.

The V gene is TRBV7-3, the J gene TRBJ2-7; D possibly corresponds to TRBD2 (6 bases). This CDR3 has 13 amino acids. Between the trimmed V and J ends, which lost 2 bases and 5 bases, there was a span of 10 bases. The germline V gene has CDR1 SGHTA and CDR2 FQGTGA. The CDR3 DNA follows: TGTGCCAGCAGCTTACGGCGGGGCCACGAGCAGTACTTC. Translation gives CASSLRRGHEQYF. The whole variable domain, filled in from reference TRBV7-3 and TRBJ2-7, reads GAGVSQTPSNKVTEKGKYVELRCDPISGHTALYWYRQSLGQGPEFLIYFQGTGAADDSGLPNDRFFAVRPEGSVSTLKIQRTERGDSAVYLCASSLRRGHEQYFGPGTRLTVT.